The clone carrying this T cell receptor (beta chain) was counted between two and nine times. Its antigen is still unknown. TCRdb reprocessed the reads with MiXCR, giving one entry per CDR3 protein. The repertoire holds about 110,000 distinct CDR3 sequences, with under 55% as singletons. This entry belongs to a study of T cell repertoires in cytomegalovirus infection. As for the study in general: Used in the study were CMV epitopes, some recently identified and HLA-C-restricted, others well-studied and HLA-B-restricted.

Findings and caveats of the study: HLA-C-restricted CMV-specific TCR beta clonotypes prevailed in the ex vivo response. Cumulative frequency (of public TCR beta family members) identified carriers of CMV plus the relevant HLA.

The CDR3 consists of 15 residues. V was pared by 5 bases and J by 2 bases, with 8 bases of the junction left unmatched. The germline gives CDR1 LNHNV, CDR2 YYDKDF (reference sequence). The sample consisted of CD8+ T cells from cultured PBMCs, taken from culture after CMV antigen stimulation. The chain carries TRBV15 and TRBJ1-1; 7 bases are shared with TRBD1. The receptor's source is a human donor in good health (CMV status not recorded). Some clones in this sample may be carry-over from other donors' samples. CDR3 nucleotide sequence: TGTGCCACCAGCCCCGTGGGACAGTATAACACTGAAGCTTTCTTT. Residues: CATSPVGQYNTEAFF.